The TCR beta chain described here comes from a study of cytomegalovirus exposure and HLA in healthy donors. The PCR ran on 60 Vbeta and 13 Jbeta primers. TCRdb keeps only in-frame clones here, not all; method: immunoSEQ multiplex PCR. The repertoire holds 150,000 to 200,000 clones, with 9.5% as singletons. As concerns this clone: Antigen: not known.

Germline V CDR1 and CDR2: SEHNR, FQNEAQ (reference sequence). This CDR3 contains 19 residues. Trimming cost V 0 bases and J 5 bases; bases outside gene matches: 12. Points from the study as a whole: TCR beta sequences reportedly predicted the HLA-A and HLA-B alleles of most subjects accurately. In an earlier analysis, in some 540 donors, most V segments appeared productive either ~87% or ~30% of the time.

The chain couples TRBV7-9 to TRBJ2-1, with TRBD2 identical over 11 bases. Sequencing used PBMCs. This receptor was taken from a woman in her thirties in good health and CMV-seropositive. The CDR3, as DNA: TGTGCCAGCAGCTTAGCGCTCGGTCTAGCGGGAGGCAACGACAATGAGCAGTTCTTC. Residues: CASSLALGLAGGNDNEQFF.